Below, 28 T cell receptor beta chains from the same sample are listed, as sequenced in a study of Graves' ophthalmopathy and Graves' hyperthyroidism. Amplification targeted the TCR beta CDR3 regions, with RNA transcripts as the source material. Second-round multiplex PCR came after a first-round RT-PCR that employed HTBI primers. One entry per CDR3 protein results from TCRdb running MiXCR on the multiplex PCR reads. Of about 1.1 million distinct CDR3 sequences listed, 36% are singletons. The specimen was peripheral blood or thyroid tissue (not recorded which). Receptor source: an adult man with Graves' hyperthyroidism.

The V and J genes are TRBV29-1 and TRBJ1-2, with D hard to call. Trimming stripped 4 bases from V and 6 bases from J, with 12 bases between. Germline CDR1 SQVTM, CDR2 ANQGSEA. This CDR3 region has 12 residues. This chain's CDR3 is CSVVNGRHGYTF. The CDR3 DNA is TGCAGCGTTGTTAACGGACGGCATGGCTACACCTTC.

This clonotype was counted a few times. The chain carries TRBV10-1 and TRBJ2-2; TRBD2 aligns across 10 bases. The V segment lost 3 bases and the J segment 3 bases; nucleotides outside the gene matches: 4. Germline V gene lookup returns CDR1 WNHNN and CDR2 SYGVQD (reference sequence). The CDR3 spans 16 residues. The CDR3 nucleotides read TGCGCCAGCAGTGACTGGACTAGCGGAGACACCGGGGAGCTGTTTTTT. Amino acid sequence: CASSDWTSGDTGELFF.

This clonotype was seen ten or more times. The chain links TRBV7-2 to TRBJ1-2; possible D gene TRBD1, 5 bases. The CDR3 is made up of 15 amino acids. Trimming removed 8 bases from V and 4 bases from J, with 20 bases in between. Germline V CDR1 and CDR2: SGHTA, FQGNSA. CDR3 nucleotides: TGTGCCAGCGGCCCCGCGGGGGGAAGGAGCTATGGCTACACCTTC. Translating it yields CASGPAGGRSYGYTF.

This chain uses TRBV7-9 with TRBJ2-5; D tentatively reads TRBD1 or TRBD2 (6 bases each). Per the germline V gene, CDR1 is SEHNR and CDR2 is FQNEAQ (reference sequence). This CDR3 is 16 amino acids long. V was pared by 4 bases and J by 4 bases, with 19 bases between. CDR3 residues: CASSSRGQEVRETQYF. The CDR3 nucleotides are TGTGCCAGCAGCTCCCGGGGGCAGGAGGTTCGAGAGACCCAGTACTTC.

This clonotype was detected ten times or more. This rearrangement joins TRBV19 to TRBJ1-1; D is possibly TRBD1 (6 bases). This CDR3 is built from 15 residues. CDR1 is LNHDA and CDR2 is SQIVND in the germline V gene (reference sequence). Trimming took off 5 bases at V and 6 bases at J, with 19 bases between the two ends. The CDR3 spells CASSPSTGNRAEAFF. The CDR3 DNA reads as TGTGCCAGTAGTCCCAGCACAGGGAATAGGGCTGAAGCTTTCTTT.

This clonotype was seen many times. The chain uses TRBV6-5 and TRBJ1-1; D ambiguous. Between the trimmed V and J ends, which lost 2 bases and 4 bases, there was a span of 8 bases. In germline, CDR1 is MNHEY, CDR2 SVGAGI. The CDR3 is made up of 13 amino acids. The CDR3 DNA is TGTGCCAGCAGTTACGCGCCGGGCACTGAAGCTTTCTTT. The encoded protein is CASSYAPGTEAFF.

The chain joins TRBV5-5 to TRBJ2-2, with 12 bases lining up with TRBD2. CDR1 is SGHKS, CDR2 YYEKEE, per germline (reference sequence). V lost 1 base to trimming and J lost 4 bases; unmatched junction nucleotides: 5. This CDR3 is 17 amino acids long. The CDR3 DNA follows: TGTGCCAGCAGCTTGAGGACTAGCGGGATTGTCACCGGGGAGCTGTTTTTT. Its translation: CASSLRTSGIVTGELFF.

V gene TRBV29-1 combines with J gene TRBJ1-1, with a tentative D call TRBD1 (6 bases). The CDR3 runs 11 residues. The V end lost 8 bases, the J end lost 3 bases, and 10 bases lay between the germline ends. Looked up from germline, CDR1 is SQVTM and CDR2 is ANQGSEA. This chain's CDR3 is CSLGGDTEAFF. The CDR3 DNA sequence: TGCAGCTTAGGGGGGGACACTGAAGCTTTCTTT.

A note on this clonotype: Just one base apart from a much larger clone, this may be a read error. The rearrangement links TRBV7-2 to TRBJ2-2, with D possibly being TRBD2 (5 bases). CDR3 size: 14 residues. Germline V gene lookup returns CDR1 SGHTA and CDR2 FQGNSA. The chain's CDR3 is CASSFPRQTGKLFF. The CDR3, as DNA: TGTGCCAGCAGCTTTCCCAGGCAAACCGGGAAGCTGTTTTTT.

The CDR3 bases are TGTGCCAGCAGTTCTCGACTCCTCAACACTGAAGCTTTCTTT. This translates into CASSSRLLNTEAFF. The V and J genes are TRBV12-3 or TRBV12-4 and TRBJ1-1; D unresolved. Trimming took 4 bases from V and 2 from J, leaving 11 bases between them. The CDR3 is 14 amino acids.

This clonotype was detected once. V and J are TRBV7-2 and TRBJ1-5; TRBD1 is a possible D gene (6 bases). Trimming stripped 6 bases from V and 3 bases from J, with 12 bases between. CDR1 and CDR2 from the germline V gene are SGHTA and FQGNSA. The length of the CDR3 is 14 residues. Here the CDR3 reads CASRPQGINQPQHF. CDR3 sequence (DNA): TGTGCCAGCAGACCACAGGGAATCAATCAGCCCCAGCATTTT.

This clonotype was seen repeatedly, ten times or more. The gene calls are TRBV7-2 and TRBJ1-2; possibly TRBD1 for D (5 bases). From germline, CDR1 is SGHTA and CDR2 FQGNSA. Trimming took 1 base from V and 6 from J, leaving 12 bases between them. The CDR3 runs to 14 residues. In DNA, the CDR3 is TGTGCCAGCAGCTTAGGTCCAGGGTATGATGGCTACACCTTC. Translating it yields CASSLGPGYDGYTF. The variable domain in full, with the rest retrieved from reference TRBV7-2 and TRBJ1-2, is GAGVSQSPSNKVTEKGKDVELRCDPISGHTALYWYRQSLGQGLEFLIYFQGNSAPDKSGLPSDRFSAERTGGSVSTLTIQRTQQEDSAVYLCASSLGPGYDGYTFGSGTRLTVV.

In this sample, this clonotype turned up many times. The genes are TRBV2 and TRBJ1-4; 7 bases align to TRBD1. The CDR3 contains 13 residues. The germline V gene encodes CDR1 SNHLY and CDR2 FYNNEI. The ends lost 7 bases at V and 4 bases at J; junction bases unmatched: 3. DNA of the CDR3: TGTGCCAGCACCCGGGACAGTAATGAAAAACTGTTTTTT. Its translation: CASTRDSNEKLFF.

The chain combines TRBV10-3 with TRBJ2-7, with a weak D call TRBD1 (5 bases). Germline CDR1 is ENHRY and CDR2 is SYGVKD. This CDR3 contains 16 residues. V lost 10 bases and J 0 bases, leaving 22 bases between the germline ends. Here the CDR3 reads CASSPPKGPVSYEQYF. CDR3 sequence (DNA): TGTGCCAGCTCACCACCAAAGGGGCCCGTCTCCTACGAGCAGTACTTC.

The J gene is TRBJ2-2, the V gene TRBV3-2; the table's D gene call, TRBD1, was not cross checked with the DNA. TRBV3-2 is marked as a pseudogene. The CDR3 has 18 residues. CDR3 nucleotides: TGTGCCAGCAGCCAAGGATACCGCGGCCAGGGGGTAACCGGGGAGCTGTTTTTT. As protein: CASSQGYRGQGVTGELFF.

CDR3 nucleotides: TGTGCCAGCAGCGTATGGGGACAGACCCAAGAGACCCAGTACTTC. Its protein is CASSVWGQTQETQYF. The V gene is TRBV9, the J gene TRBJ2-5; 7 bases are shared with TRBD1. Germline V gives CDR1 SGDLS, CDR2 YYNGEE. J gave up 1 base and V 1 base, and 4 bases lay outside the gene matches. This CDR3 is 15 amino acids long.

Many counts were recorded for this clonotype. This chain joins TRBV7-2 and TRBJ2-7, with TRBD2 matching 14 bases. The trim removed 5 bases at V and 3 bases at J, leaving 6 bases unmatched. The CDR3 extends over 16 amino acids. The germline gives CDR1 SGHTA, CDR2 FQGNSA. CDR3 DNA sequence: TGTGCCAGCAGCCCGGGGACTAGCGGGGGATTCTACGAGCAGTACTTC. Translated, it gives CASSPGTSGGFYEQYF.

The chain has TRBV14 and TRBJ2-7; TRBD2 might be the D (5 bases). This CDR3 is 15 amino acids long. Germline V gives CDR1 SGHDN, CDR2 FVKESK. V was pared by 4 bases and J by 3 bases, with 16 bases between. The CDR3 region is CASSPRGYESYEQYF. In DNA form, the CDR3 reads TGTGCCAGCAGCCCCCGGGGATACGAGAGCTACGAGCAGTACTTC.

This clonotype was counted at least ten times. This chain connects TRBV20-1 to TRBJ1-2; D is uncertain. V dropped 8 bases and J dropped 3 bases, with 16 bases sitting between them. The CDR3 runs to 13 residues. Germline assignment: CDR1 DFQATT and CDR2 SNEGSKA (reference sequence). The CDR3 nucleotides are TGCAGTCGCACCGAAGGGATTGACTATGGCTACACCTTC. It is translated as CSRTEGIDYGYTF.

This chain joins TRBV6-6 and TRBJ2-7; D gene uncertain. This CDR3 spans 16 amino acids. Germline CDR1 MNHNY, CDR2 SVGAGI (reference sequence). Trimming removed 0 bases from V and 0 bases from J, with 12 bases in between. The CDR3 nucleotides are TGTGCCAGCAGTTACTCGTCGTCAGGCCCCTCCTACGAGCAGTACTTC. Translated, it gives CASSYSSSGPSYEQYF.

This clonotype was picked up many times. The chain links TRBV29-1 to TRBJ2-7; 13 bases map to TRBD2. Trimming took 5 bases from V and 0 from J; bases not matched to a gene: 1. Germline V gene sequence: CDR1 SQVTM, CDR2 ANQGSEA. The CDR3 runs 14 residues. CDR3 loop: CSVRTSGSSYEQYF. The DNA for the CDR3 is TGCAGCGTTCGGACTAGCGGGAGCTCCTACGAGCAGTACTTC.

This clonotype has ten or more counts. The chain couples TRBV24-1 to TRBJ2-2, with D hard to call. The CDR3 length is 12 residues. Trimming pared 4 bases from V and 4 bases from J, leaving 3 bases between. From germline, CDR1 is KGHDR and CDR2 SFDVKD. In DNA, the CDR3 is TGTGCCACCAGTGAGGGCACCGGGGAGCTGTTTTTT. Translating gives CATSEGTGELFF.

This clonotype was recorded once. Being one base from a much bigger clone, this may be a read error. The V call is TRBV20-1, the J call TRBJ2-7; no firm D call. With 3 bases removed from V and 6 bases from J, the gap between germline ends came to 15 bases. Germline loops: CDR1 DFQATT, CDR2 SNEGSKA (reference sequence). The CDR3 has 13 amino acids. CDR3 residues: CSASLAVTSEQYF. In DNA form, the CDR3 reads TGCAGTGCTAGTCTGGCGGTCACCTCCGAGCAGTACTTC.

This clonotype was picked up a small number of times. The chain has TRBV7-2 and TRBJ2-3, with D possibly being TRBD1 or TRBD2 (8 bases each). The CDR3 sequence is 17 residues long. The V gene lost 0 bases and the J gene lost 8 bases, with 21 bases spanning the gap. In germline, CDR1 is SGHTA, CDR2 FQGNSA. CDR3: CASSLAGSGITGGTQYF. For the CDR3, the DNA is TGTGCCAGCAGCTTAGCGGGTAGCGGGATCACAGGGGGTACGCAGTATTTT.

This clonotype appeared a few times. This sequence joins TRBV12-3 or TRBV12-4 and TRBJ1-6; no clear D gene. The CDR3 extends over 15 amino acids. Trimming stripped 3 bases from V and 9 bases from J, with 15 bases between. Written as DNA, the CDR3 is TGTGCCAGCAGTTTTGAGGGCTCCGGTGGTTCACCCCTCCACTTT. Translating it yields CASSFEGSGGSPLHF.

This chain links TRBV28 with TRBJ2-5; no clear D gene. This CDR3 is 14 amino acids long. CDR1 MDHEN and CDR2 SYDVKM come from the germline V gene. Trimming stripped 6 bases from V and 2 bases from J, with 13 bases between. CDR3 region: CASSPLMEQETQYF. Written as DNA, the CDR3 is TGTGCCAGCAGCCCTCTGATGGAACAAGAGACCCAGTACTTC.

This clonotype was recorded at least ten times. The chain combines TRBV7-2 with TRBJ2-7; D may correspond to TRBD1 or TRBD2 (6 bases each). This CDR3 has 13 amino acids. The germline CDR1 and CDR2 sequences are SGHTA and FQGNSA. The V end lost 6 bases, the J end lost 7 bases, and 16 bases lay between the germline ends. The CDR3 region is CASSLLRGVEQYF. Here the CDR3 DNA reads TGTGCCAGCAGTCTTCTTAGGGGGGTTGAGCAGTACTTC. Drawing the rest from reference TRBV7-2 and TRBJ2-7, the complete variable domain is GAGVSQSPSNKVTEKGKDVELRCDPISGHTALYWYRQSLGQGLEFLIYFQGNSAPDKSGLPSDRFSAERTGGSVSTLTIQRTQQEDSAVYLCASSLLRGVEQYFGPGTRLTVT.

The rearrangement links TRBV20-1 to TRBJ1-1; 10 bases line up with TRBD1. The germline V gene has CDR1 DFQATT and CDR2 SNEGSKA (reference sequence). This CDR3 comprises 13 residues. V was pared by 5 bases and J by 5 bases, with 5 bases of the junction left unmatched. The CDR3 is CSADRGLGTEAFF. The CDR3, as DNA: TGCAGTGCTGACAGGGGGCTTGGGACTGAAGCTTTCTTT.